These 4 T cell receptor beta chains originate from one sample sequenced in a study of early T cells in non-severe SARS-CoV-2 infection. TCRdb used MiXCR to reprocess the 5' RACE reads, holding one entry per CDR3 protein. The sample contains tens of thousands of distinct CDR3 sequences, 6% to 7% of which appear only once. The sequenced sample was whole blood. The receptor source for this set is an adult who was a healthcare worker with PCR-confirmed SARS-CoV-2 infection or an uninfected control (not recorded which).

Only a few counts were recorded for this clonotype. The chain combines TRBV27 with TRBJ1-2; 8 bases match TRBD1. Germline values: CDR1 MNHEY, CDR2 SMNVEV (reference sequence). V was clipped by 6 bases and J by 6 bases; unmatched bases: 9. This CDR3 is 14 amino acids long. CDR3 sequence reads: CASSLTGASHGYTF. The CDR3 region has the DNA TGTGCCAGCAGCTTGACAGGGGCGAGTCATGGCTACACCTTC.

The table lists this clonotype with many counts. V usage is TRBV30 and J usage is TRBJ1-5; TRBD1 matches at 10 bases. Trimming cost V 7 bases and J 2 bases; bases outside gene matches: 8. Germline CDR1 and CDR2: GTSNPN and SVGIG (reference sequence). CDR3 length: 15 residues. The chain's CDR3 is CAYDRGRGGNQPQHF. In DNA, the CDR3 is TGTGCCTACGACAGGGGGCGAGGAGGCAATCAGCCCCAGCATTTT. The variable domain in full, with the rest retrieved from reference TRBV30 and TRBJ1-5, is SQTIHQWPATLVQPVGSPLSLECTVEGTSNPNLYWYRQAAGRGLQLLFYSVGIGQISSEVPQNLSASRPQDRQFILSSKKLLLSDSGFYLCAYDRGRGGNQPQHFGDGTRLSIL.

This clonotype was observed a handful of times. V gene TRBV5-6 combines with J gene TRBJ2-2, with D unclear. Trimming left V 0 bases short and J 2 bases short, with 2 bases between. This CDR3 has 13 amino acids. The germline CDR1 and CDR2 sequences are SGHDT and YYEEEE. The CDR3 is CASSLGNTGELFF. The CDR3 DNA sequence: TGTGCCAGCAGCTTGGGAAACACCGGGGAGCTGTTTTTT.

This clonotype was seen more than once but under ten times. The gene calls are TRBV7-6 and TRBJ2-2; no clear D gene. The V end was cut by 1 base, the J end by 5 bases, with 11 bases between. The CDR3 length is 15 residues. Germline CDR1 reads SGHVS; CDR2 reads FNYEAQ. CDR3 region: CASSLEGWLTGELFF. CDR3 in DNA: TGTGCCAGCAGCTTAGAAGGTTGGCTGACCGGGGAGCTGTTTTTT.